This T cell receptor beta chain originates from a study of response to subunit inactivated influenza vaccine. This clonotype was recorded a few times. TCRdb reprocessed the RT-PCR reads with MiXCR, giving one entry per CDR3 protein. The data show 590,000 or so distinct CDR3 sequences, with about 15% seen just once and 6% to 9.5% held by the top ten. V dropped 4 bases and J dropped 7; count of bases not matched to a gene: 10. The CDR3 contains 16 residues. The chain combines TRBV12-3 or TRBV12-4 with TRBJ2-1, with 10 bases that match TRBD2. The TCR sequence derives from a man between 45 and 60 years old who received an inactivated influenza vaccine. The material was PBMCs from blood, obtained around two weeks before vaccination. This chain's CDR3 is CASSWTSGPGRNEQFF. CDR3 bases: TGTGCCAGCAGTTGGACTAGCGGACCTGGGCGTAATGAGCAGTTCTTC.